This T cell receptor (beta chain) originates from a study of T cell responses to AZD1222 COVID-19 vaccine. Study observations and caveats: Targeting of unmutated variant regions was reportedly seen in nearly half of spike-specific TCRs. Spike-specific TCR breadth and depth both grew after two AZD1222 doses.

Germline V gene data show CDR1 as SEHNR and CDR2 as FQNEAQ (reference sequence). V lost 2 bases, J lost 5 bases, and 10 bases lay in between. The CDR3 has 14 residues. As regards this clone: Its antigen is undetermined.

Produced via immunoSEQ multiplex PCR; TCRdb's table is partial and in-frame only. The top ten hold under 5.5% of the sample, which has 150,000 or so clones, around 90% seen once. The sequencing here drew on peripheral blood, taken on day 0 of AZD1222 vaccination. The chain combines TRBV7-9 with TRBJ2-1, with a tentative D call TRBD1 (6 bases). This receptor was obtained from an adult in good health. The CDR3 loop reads CASSLTRTDNEQFF. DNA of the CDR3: TGTGCCAGCAGCTTAACCCGGACAGACAATGAGCAGTTCTTC.